This T cell receptor (beta chain) was identified in a study of control samples from healthy donors and cancer patients. Germline CDR1 reads DFQATT; CDR2 reads SNEGSKA (reference sequence). V was cut by 3 bases and J by 4 bases, with 10 bases left in between. The CDR3 runs to 13 residues. This table comes from immunoSEQ multiplex PCR, and its TCRdb copy is limited to in-frame clones, with some not included. The table has under 200,000 clones, 90% to 95% seen once. V usage is TRBV20-1 and J usage is TRBJ1-3; tentatively, D is TRBD1 (6 bases). The TCR comes from a woman aged 25-40 years in good health. Sequenced: blood. The CDR3, as DNA: TGCAGTGCTAGTAGGGGGGTCGGAAACACCATATATTTT. This sequence encodes CSASRGVGNTIYF.